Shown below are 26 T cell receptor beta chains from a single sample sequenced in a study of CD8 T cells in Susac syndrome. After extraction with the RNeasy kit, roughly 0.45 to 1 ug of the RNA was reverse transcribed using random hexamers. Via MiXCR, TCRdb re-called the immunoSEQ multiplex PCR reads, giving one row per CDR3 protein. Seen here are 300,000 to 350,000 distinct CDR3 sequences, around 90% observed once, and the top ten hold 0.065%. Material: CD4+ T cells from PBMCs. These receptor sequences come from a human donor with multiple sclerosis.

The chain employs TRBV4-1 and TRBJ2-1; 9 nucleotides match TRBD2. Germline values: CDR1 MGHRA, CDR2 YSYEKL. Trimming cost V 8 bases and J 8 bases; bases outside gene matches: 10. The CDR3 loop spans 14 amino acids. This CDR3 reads CASRQLAGLHEQFF. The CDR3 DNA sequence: TGCGCCAGCCGGCAGCTAGCGGGGTTGCATGAGCAGTTCTTC.

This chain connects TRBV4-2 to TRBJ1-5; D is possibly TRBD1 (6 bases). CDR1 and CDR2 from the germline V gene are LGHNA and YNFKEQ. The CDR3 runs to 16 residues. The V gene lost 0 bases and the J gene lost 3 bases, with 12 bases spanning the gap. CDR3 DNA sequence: TGTGCCAGCAGCCAAGATAATTCAGGGGACAATCAGCCCCAGCATTTT. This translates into CASSQDNSGDNQPQHF.

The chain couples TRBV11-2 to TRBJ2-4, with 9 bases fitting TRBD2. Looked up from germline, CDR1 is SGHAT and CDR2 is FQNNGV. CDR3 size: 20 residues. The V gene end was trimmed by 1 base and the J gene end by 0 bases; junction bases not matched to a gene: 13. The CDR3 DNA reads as TGTGCCAGCAGCTTAGTACTAGCGGGTTCCTCTGTTTTAGCCAAAAACATTCAGTACTTC. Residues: CASSLVLAGSSVLAKNIQYF.

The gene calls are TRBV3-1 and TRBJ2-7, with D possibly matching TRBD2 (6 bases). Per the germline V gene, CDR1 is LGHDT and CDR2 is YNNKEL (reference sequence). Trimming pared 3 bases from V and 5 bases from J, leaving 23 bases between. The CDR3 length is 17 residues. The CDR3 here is CASSQSNTPAGWHEQYF. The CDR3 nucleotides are TGTGCCAGCAGCCAGAGCAACACACCGGCGGGGTGGCACGAGCAGTACTTC.

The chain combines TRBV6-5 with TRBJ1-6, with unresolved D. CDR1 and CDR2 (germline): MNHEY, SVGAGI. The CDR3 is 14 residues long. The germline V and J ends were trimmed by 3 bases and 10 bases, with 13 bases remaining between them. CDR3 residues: CASSYSRRWSPLHF. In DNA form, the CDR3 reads TGTGCCAGCAGTTATTCTAGACGATGGTCACCCCTCCACTTT.

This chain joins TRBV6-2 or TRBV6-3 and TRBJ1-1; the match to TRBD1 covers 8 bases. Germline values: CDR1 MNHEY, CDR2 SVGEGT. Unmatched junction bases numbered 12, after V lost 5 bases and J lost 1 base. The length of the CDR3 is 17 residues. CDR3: CASSQDLWTGWNTEAFF. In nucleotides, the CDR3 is TGTGCCAGCAGTCAGGATCTTTGGACAGGGTGGAACACTGAAGCTTTCTTT.

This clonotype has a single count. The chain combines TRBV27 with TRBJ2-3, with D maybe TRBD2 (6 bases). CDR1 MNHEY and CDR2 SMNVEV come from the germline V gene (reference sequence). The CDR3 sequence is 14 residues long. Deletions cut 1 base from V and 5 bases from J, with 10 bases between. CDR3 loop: CASSLLMGGDTQYF. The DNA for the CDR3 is TGTGCCAGCAGTTTATTGATGGGGGGAGATACGCAGTATTTT.

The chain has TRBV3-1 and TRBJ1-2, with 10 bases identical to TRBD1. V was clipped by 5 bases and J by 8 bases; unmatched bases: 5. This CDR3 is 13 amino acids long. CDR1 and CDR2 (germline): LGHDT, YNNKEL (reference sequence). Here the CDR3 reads CASSTGTGAGYTF. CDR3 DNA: TGTGCCAGCAGCACCGGGACAGGGGCCGGCTACACCTTC.

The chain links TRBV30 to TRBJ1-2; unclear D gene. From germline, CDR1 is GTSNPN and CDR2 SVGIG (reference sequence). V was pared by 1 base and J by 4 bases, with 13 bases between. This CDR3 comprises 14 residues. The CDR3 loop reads CAWSAGLRTYGYTF. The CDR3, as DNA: TGTGCCTGGAGTGCCGGTCTAAGGACCTATGGCTACACCTTC.

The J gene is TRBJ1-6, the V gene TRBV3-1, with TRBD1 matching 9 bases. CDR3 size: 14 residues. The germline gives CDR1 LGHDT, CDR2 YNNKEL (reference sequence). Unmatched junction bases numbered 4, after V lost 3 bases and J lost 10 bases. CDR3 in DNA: TGTGCCAGCAGCCATGGGACAGGGAGCTCACCCCTCCACTTT. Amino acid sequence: CASSHGTGSSPLHF.

The CDR3 region is CSVGAEDYGYTF. CDR3 nucleotide sequence: TGCAGCGTTGGGGCAGAAGACTATGGCTACACCTTC. V and J are TRBV29-1 and TRBJ1-2; D remains ambiguous. Germline V gene sequence: CDR1 SQVTM, CDR2 ANQGSEA. Between the trimmed V and J ends, which lost 4 bases and 3 bases, there was a span of 9 bases. The CDR3 runs 12 residues.

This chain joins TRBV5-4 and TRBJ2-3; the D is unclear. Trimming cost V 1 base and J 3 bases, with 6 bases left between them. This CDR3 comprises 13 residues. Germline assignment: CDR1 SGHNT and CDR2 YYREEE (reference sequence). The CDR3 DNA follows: TGTGCCAGCAGCTTGCCCGAAACAGATACGCAGTATTTT. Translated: CASSLPETDTQYF.

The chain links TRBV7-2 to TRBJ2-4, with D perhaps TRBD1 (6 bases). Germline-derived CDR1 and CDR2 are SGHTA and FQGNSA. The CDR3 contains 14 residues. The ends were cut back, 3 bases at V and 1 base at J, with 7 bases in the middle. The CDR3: CASSFQGAKNIQYF. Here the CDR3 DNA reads TGTGCCAGCAGCTTCCAGGGGGCCAAAAACATTCAGTACTTC.

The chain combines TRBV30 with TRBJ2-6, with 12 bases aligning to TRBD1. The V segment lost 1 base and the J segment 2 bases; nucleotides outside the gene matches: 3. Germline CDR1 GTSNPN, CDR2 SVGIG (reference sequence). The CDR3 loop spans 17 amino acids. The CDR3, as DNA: TGTGCCTGGAGTGGCCGGGACAGGGGGCCTGGGGCCAACGTCCTGACTTTC. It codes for CAWSGRDRGPGANVLTF. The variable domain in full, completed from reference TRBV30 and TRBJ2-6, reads SQTIHQWPATLVQPVGSPLSLECTVEGTSNPNLYWYRQAAGRGLQLLFYSVGIGQISSEVPQNLSASRPQDRQFILSSKKLLLSDSGFYLCAWSGRDRGPGANVLTFGAGSRLTVL.

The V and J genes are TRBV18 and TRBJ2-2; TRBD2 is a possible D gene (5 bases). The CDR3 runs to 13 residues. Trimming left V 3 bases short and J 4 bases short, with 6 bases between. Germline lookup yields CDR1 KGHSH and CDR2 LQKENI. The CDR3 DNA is TGTGCCAGCTCACCGGGGAGCACCGGGGAGCTGTTTTTT. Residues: CASSPGSTGELFF.

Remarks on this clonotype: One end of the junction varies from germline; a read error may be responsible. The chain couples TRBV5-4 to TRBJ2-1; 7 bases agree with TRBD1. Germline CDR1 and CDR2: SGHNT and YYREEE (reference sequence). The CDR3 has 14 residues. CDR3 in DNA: TGTGCCAGCAGCTTACAGGGGACCTACAGTGAGCAGTTCTTC. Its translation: CASSLQGTYSEQFF.

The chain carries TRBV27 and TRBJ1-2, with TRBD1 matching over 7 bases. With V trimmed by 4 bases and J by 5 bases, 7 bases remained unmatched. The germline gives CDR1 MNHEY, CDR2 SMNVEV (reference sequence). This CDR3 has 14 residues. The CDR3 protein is CASSSAGTDYGYTF. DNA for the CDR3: TGTGCCAGCAGTTCCGCCGGGACAGATTATGGCTACACCTTC.

The chain's CDR3 is CSAMAGAGGTEAFF. DNA of the CDR3: TGCAGTGCTATGGCAGGGGCCGGGGGCACTGAAGCTTTCTTT. The rearrangement joins TRBV20-1 to TRBJ1-1; D is perhaps TRBD1 (6 bases). Trimming pared 4 bases from V and 4 bases from J, leaving 16 bases between. The CDR3 consists of 14 residues. From germline, CDR1 is DFQATT and CDR2 SNEGSKA (reference sequence).

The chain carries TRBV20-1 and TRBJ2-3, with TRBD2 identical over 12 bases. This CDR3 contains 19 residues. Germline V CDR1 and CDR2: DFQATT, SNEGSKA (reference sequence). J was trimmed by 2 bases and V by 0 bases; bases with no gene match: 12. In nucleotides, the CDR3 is TGCAGTGCTAGAGATCTAACTAGCGGGAGGAGGGGTTACACAGATACGCAGTATTTT. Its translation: CSARDLTSGRRGYTDTQYF.

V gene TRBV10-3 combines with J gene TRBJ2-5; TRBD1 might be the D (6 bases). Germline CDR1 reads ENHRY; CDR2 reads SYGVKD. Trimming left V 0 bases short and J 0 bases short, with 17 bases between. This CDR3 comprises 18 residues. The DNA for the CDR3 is TGTGCCATCAGTGAGTCGACGTGGTCCACAGGGCACCAAGAGACCCAGTACTTC. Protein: CAISESTWSTGHQETQYF.

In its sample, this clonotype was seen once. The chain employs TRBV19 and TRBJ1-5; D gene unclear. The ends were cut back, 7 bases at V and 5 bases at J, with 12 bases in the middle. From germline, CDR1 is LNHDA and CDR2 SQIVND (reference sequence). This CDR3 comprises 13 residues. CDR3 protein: CASKAVGYQPQHF. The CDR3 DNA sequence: TGTGCCAGTAAAGCGGTGGGGTATCAGCCCCAGCATTTT.

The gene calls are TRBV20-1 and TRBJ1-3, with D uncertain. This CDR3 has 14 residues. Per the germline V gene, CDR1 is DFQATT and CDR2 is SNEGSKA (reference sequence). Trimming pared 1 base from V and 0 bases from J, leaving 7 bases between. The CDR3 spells CSARGGYSGNTIYF. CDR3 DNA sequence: TGCAGTGCTAGAGGGGGTTACTCTGGAAACACCATATATTTT.

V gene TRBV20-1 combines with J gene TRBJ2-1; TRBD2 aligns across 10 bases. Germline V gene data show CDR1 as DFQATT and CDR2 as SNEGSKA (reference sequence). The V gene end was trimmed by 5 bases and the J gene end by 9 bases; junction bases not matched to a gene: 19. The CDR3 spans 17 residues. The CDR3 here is CSAYSLPSSGGRSEQFF. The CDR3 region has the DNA TGCAGTGCTTACTCCCTCCCCTCTAGCGGGGGACGGAGTGAGCAGTTCTTC.

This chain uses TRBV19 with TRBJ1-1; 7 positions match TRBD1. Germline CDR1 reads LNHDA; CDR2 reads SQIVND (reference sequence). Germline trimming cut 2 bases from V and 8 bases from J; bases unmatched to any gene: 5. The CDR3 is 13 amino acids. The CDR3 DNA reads TGTGCCAGTAGTATAATAAAGGGGGCGGAAGCTTTCTTT. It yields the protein CASSIIKGAEAFF.

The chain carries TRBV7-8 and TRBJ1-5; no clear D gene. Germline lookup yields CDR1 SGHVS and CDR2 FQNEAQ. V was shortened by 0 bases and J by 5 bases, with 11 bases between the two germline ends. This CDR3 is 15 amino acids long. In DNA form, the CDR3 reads TGTGCCAGCAGCTTAGCCAGAGGCGACTATCAGCCCCAGCATTTT. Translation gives CASSLARGDYQPQHF.

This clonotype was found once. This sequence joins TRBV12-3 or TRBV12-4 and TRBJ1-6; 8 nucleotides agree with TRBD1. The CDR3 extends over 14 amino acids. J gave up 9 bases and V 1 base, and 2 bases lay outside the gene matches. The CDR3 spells CASSLGTGTSPLHF. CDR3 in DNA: TGTGCCAGCAGTTTAGGGACAGGGACTTCACCCCTCCACTTT.